The clone carrying this T cell receptor beta chain has only one observation. The data stem from a study of blood T cell repertoires in COVID-19. Study in general: PBMCs, B-cell-depleted T cells, or T cells were the source of the cDNA or gDNA that made up the material.

The J segment lost 11 bases and the V segment lost 2 bases, leaving 8 bases of the junction unmatched. The germline CDR1 and CDR2 sequences are LNHDA and SQIVND (reference sequence). This CDR3 is built from 15 residues. Patients in Seattle were enrolled during active infection, then followed longitudinally. As processed by the authors: From reference gene primer amplification, estimates of nucleated cell counts were derived. Profiled with immunoSEQ multiplex PCR; TCRdb holds only in-frame clones, not every one. V and J calls plus clone size are reproduced from that table; the DNA served to infer D and trimming. The sample yields around 62,000 clones, 80% to 90% seen once.

The chain has TRBV19 and TRBJ2-1; 11 bases fit TRBD2. The source is an older woman with COVID-19, enrolled during active disease. Material for sequencing was peripheral blood. The CDR3 here is CASSILAGGGEKQFF. The CDR3 DNA is TGTGCCAGTAGTATATTAGCGGGAGGGGGGGAAAAGCAGTTCTTC.